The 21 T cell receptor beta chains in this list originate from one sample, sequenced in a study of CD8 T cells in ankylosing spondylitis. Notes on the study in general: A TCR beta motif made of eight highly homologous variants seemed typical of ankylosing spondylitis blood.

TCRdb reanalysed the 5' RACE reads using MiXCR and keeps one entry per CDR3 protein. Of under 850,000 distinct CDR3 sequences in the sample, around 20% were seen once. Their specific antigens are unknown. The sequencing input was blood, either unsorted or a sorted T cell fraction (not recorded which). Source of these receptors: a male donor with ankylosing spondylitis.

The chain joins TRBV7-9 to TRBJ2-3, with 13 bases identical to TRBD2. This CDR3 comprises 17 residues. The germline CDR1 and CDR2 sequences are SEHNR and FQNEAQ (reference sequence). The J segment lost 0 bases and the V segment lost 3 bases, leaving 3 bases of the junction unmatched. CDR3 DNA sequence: TGTGCCAGCAGCTTGGGACTAGCGGGACCCAGCACAGATACGCAGTATTTT. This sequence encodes CASSLGLAGPSTDTQYF. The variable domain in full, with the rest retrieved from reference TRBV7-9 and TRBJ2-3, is DTGVSQNPRHKITKRGQNVTFRCDPISEHNRLYWYRQTLGQGPEFLTYFQNEAQLEKSRLLSDRFSAERPKGSFSTLEIQRTEQGDSAMYLCASSLGLAGPSTDTQYFGPGTRLTVL.

The CDR3 spells CASREGRGPNEKLFF. The CDR3 bases are TGTGCCAGCAGAGAGGGGCGGGGTCCGAATGAAAAACTGTTTTTT. The rearrangement joins TRBV6-1 to TRBJ1-4; D may be TRBD1 (5 bases). The CDR3 is 15 amino acids. The V and J ends lost 6 bases and 5 bases respectively, with 16 bases between them. Germline V CDR1 and CDR2: MNHNS, SASEGT.

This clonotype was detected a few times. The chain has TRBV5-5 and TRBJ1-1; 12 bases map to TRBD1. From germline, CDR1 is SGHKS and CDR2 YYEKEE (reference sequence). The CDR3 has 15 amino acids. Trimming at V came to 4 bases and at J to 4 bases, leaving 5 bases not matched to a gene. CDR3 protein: CASSGDRGLGTEAFF. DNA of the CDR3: TGTGCCAGCAGCGGGGACAGGGGGCTGGGCACTGAAGCTTTCTTT.

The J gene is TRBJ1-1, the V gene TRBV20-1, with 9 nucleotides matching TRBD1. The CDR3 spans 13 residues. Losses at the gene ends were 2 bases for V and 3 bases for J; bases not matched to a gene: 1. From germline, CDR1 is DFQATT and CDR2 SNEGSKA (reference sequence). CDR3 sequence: CSARRDRDTEAFF. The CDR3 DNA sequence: TGCAGTGCTAGACGGGACAGGGACACTGAAGCTTTCTTT.

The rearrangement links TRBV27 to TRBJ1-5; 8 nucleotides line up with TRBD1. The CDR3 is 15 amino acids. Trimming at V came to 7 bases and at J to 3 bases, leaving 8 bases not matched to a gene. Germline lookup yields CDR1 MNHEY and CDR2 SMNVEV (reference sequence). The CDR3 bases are TGTGCCAGCAACGCCGGACAGGGCTACAATCAGCCCCAGCATTTT. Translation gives CASNAGQGYNQPQHF.

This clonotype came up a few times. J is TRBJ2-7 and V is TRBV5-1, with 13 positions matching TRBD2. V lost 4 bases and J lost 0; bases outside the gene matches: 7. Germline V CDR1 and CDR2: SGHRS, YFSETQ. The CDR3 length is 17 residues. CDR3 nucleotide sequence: TGCGCCAGCAGCGTCGGACTAGCGGGGGCCGACTCCTACGAGCAGTACTTC. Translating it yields CASSVGLAGADSYEQYF.

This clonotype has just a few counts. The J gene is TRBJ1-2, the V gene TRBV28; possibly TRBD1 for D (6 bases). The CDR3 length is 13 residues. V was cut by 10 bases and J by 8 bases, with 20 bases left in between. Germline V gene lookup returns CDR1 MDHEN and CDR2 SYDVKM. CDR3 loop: CATYLLRGLGYTF. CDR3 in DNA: TGTGCCACCTACCTTCTCCGGGGGCTCGGCTACACCTTC.

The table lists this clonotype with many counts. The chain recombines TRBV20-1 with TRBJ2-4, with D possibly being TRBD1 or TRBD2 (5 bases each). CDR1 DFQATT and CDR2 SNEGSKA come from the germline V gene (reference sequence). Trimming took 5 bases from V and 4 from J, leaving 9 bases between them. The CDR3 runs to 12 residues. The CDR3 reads CSAGDGKNIQYF. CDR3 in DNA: TGCAGTGCTGGGGACGGAAAAAACATTCAGTACTTC.

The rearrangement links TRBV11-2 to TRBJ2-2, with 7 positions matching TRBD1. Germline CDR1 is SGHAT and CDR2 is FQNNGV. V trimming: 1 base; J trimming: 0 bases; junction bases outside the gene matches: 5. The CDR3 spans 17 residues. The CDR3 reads CASSLGDRLANTGELFF. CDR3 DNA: TGTGCCAGCAGCTTAGGGGACAGACTCGCGAACACCGGGGAGCTGTTTTTT.

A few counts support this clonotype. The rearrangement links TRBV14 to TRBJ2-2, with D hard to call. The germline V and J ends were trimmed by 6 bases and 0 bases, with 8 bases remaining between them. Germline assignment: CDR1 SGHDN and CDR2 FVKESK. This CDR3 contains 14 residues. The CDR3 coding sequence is TGTGCCAGCAGGCTGACACCGAACACCGGGGAGCTGTTTTTT. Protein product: CASRLTPNTGELFF.

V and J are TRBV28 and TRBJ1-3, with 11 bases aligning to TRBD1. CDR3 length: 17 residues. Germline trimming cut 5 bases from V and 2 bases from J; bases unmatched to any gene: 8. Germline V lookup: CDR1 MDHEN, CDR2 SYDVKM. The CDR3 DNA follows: TGTGCCAGCAGTACCCCGGGACAGGGGGTAGCTGGAAACACCATATATTTT. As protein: CASSTPGQGVAGNTIYF.

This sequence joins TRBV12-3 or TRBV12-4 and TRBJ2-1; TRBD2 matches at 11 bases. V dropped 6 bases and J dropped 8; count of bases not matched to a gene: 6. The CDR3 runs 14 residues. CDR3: CASRNSGRADEQFF. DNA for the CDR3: TGTGCCAGCAGGAATAGCGGGAGGGCCGATGAGCAGTTCTTC.

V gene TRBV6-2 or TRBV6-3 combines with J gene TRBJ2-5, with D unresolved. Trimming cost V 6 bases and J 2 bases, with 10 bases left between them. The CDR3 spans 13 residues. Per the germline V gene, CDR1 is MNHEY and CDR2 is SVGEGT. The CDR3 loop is CASSMTGQETQYF. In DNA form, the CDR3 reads TGTGCCAGCAGCATGACGGGTCAAGAGACCCAGTACTTC.

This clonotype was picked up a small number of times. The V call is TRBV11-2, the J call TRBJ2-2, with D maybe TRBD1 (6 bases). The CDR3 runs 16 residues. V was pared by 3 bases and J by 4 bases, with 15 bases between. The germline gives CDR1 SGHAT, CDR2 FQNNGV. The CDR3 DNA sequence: TGTGCCAGCAGCTTTGCGTTGAGGGGGTTCACCGGGGAGCTGTTTTTT. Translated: CASSFALRGFTGELFF.

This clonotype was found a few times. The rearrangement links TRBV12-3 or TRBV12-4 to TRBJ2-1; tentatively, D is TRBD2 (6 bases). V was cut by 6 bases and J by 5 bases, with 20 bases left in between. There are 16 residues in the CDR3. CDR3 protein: CASSPFRLGIHNEQFF. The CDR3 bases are TGTGCCAGCAGCCCATTCCGACTAGGCATACACAATGAGCAGTTCTTC.

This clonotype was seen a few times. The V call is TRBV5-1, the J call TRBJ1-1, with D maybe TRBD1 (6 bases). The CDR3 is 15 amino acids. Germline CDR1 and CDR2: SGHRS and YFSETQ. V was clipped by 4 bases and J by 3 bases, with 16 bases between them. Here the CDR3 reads CASSRGGAGDTEAFF. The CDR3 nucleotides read TGCGCCAGCAGCCGGGGGGGGGCAGGGGACACTGAAGCTTTCTTT.

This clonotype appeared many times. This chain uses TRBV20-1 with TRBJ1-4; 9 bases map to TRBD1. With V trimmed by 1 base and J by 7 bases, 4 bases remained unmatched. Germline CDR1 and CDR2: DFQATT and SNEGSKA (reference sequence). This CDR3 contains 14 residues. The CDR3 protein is CSARAGQGSEKLFF. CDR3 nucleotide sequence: TGCAGTGCTAGAGCGGGACAGGGTAGTGAAAAACTGTTTTTT.

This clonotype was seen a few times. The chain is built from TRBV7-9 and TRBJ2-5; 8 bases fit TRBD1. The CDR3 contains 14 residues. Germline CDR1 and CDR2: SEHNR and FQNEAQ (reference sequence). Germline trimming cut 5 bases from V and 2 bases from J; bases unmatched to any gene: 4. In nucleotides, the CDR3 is TGTGCCAGCAGCCCGGACAGGGCTCAAGAGACCCAGTACTTC. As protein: CASSPDRAQETQYF.

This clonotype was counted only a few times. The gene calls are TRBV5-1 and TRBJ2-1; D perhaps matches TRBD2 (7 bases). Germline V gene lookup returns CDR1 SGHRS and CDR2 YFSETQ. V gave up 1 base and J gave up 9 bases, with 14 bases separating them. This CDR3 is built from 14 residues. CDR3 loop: CASSLSGGGFEQFF. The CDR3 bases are TGCGCCAGCAGCTTGTCGGGCGGGGGCTTTGAGCAGTTCTTC.

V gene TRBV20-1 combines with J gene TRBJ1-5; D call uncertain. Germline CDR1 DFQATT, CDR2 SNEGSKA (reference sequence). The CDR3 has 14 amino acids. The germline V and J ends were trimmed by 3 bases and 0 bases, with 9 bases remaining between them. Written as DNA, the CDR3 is TGCAGTGCTAGTCTCGGGTATAGCAATCAGCCCCAGCATTTT. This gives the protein CSASLGYSNQPQHF.

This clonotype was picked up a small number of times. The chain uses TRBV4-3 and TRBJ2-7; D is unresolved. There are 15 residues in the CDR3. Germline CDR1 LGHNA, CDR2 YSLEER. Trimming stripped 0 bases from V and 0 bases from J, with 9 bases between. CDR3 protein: CASSQDRSDSYEQYF. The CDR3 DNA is TGCGCCAGCAGCCAAGATCGAAGCGACTCCTACGAGCAGTACTTC.